Sequencing of this T cell receptor beta chain was carried out in a study of regulatory T cells in long-lasting Graves disease. Notes on this clonotype: Its specificity is not known. In this CDR3 the conserved last residue, phenylalanine or tryptophan, is missing, so a read error is likely. The limits of the CDR3 on the DNA are not certain, so only TCRdb's listed CDR3 is given.

The CDR3 is 13 amino acids in total, end residues counted. From germline, CDR1 is KGHSH and CDR2 LQKENI. Whole-study findings and limits: It was possible that the small sample size reduced accuracy. Repertoires from persistent disease leaned toward TRBV28, TRBJ1-2 and TRBJ2-5.

The authors built TCR beta libraries using iRepertoire HTBI primers and Arm-PCR of CDR3 regions. TCRdb independently ran MiXCR on the multiplex PCR reads; one entry per CDR3 protein. Among 350,000 to 450,000 distinct CDR3 sequences listed, around 20% were seen once. Regarding time point: persistent/refractory GD, antithyroid drugs over 5 years with positive TRAb. PBMC-derived RNA was used for the TCR library. V usage is TRBV18 and J usage is TRBJ1-4. This specimen consisted of peripheral blood mononuclear cells (PBMCs), obtained when the disease was refractory, from a patient treated with antithyroid drugs. This clonotype was obtained from a female donor with Graves disease. CDR3 residues: CASSPTLEGPSSV.